These 26 T cell receptor beta chains were sequenced from one sample in a study of cytomegalovirus exposure and HLA in healthy donors. The PCR made use of 60 Vbeta and 13 Jbeta primers. Repertoires were generated with immunoSEQ multiplex PCR, while TCRdb's copy carries only in-frame clones and drops some. The sample has more than 150,000 clones, about 75% seen once. The sequencing sample was made of PBMCs. The receptors were gathered from a man aged 50-59 years in good health and CMV-seropositive.

CDR3 amino acids: CASSDTSGVLAGEQFF. The CDR3 nucleotides are TGTGCCAGCAGTGACACGAGCGGGGTCCTAGCAGGGGAGCAGTTCTTC. The rearrangement uses TRBV6-4 and TRBJ2-1; 7 bases map to TRBD2. Trimming cost V 2 bases and J 10 bases; bases outside gene matches: 14. The germline CDR1 and CDR2 sequences are MRHNA and SNTAGT. The CDR3 length is 16 residues.

The chain has TRBV11-3 and TRBJ1-1; D uncertain. Germline values: CDR1 SGHNT, CDR2 YENEEA. This CDR3 comprises 14 residues. With 5 bases removed from V and 3 bases from J, the gap between germline ends came to 13 bases. CDR3 nucleotide sequence: TGTGCCAGCAGCCCCTCGGGGATGGACACTGAAGCTTTCTTT. Its protein is CASSPSGMDTEAFF. The full variable domain, in which reference TRBV11-3 and TRBJ1-1 provide the parts outside the CDR3, is EAGVVQSPRYKIIEKKQPVAFWCNPISGHNTLYWYLQNLGQGPELLIRYENEEAVDDSQLPKDRFSAERLKGVDSTLKIQPAELGDSAVYLCASSPSGMDTEAFFGQGTRLTVV.

This clone was detected only a few times. The V call is TRBV2, the J call TRBJ1-1; D not resolved. Germline V gives CDR1 SNHLY, CDR2 FYNNEI. The CDR3 length is 14 residues. V lost 4 bases to trimming and J lost 1 base, with 10 bases between them. DNA for the CDR3: TGTGCCAGCAGTGTGCGGCAGCGGAACACTGAAGCTTTCTTT. As protein: CASSVRQRNTEAFF.

This clone was seen more than once but under ten times. Other DNA sequences of this sample code for an identical CDR3. The rearrangement joins TRBV5-6 to TRBJ2-1; 9 bases are shared with TRBD1. Germline CDR1 SGHDT, CDR2 YYEEEE. With V trimmed by 3 bases and J by 8 bases, 6 bases remained unmatched. The CDR3 has 14 residues. CDR3 in DNA: TGTGCCAGCAGCTGGGGGACAGGGAGCGATGAGCAGTTCTTC. Translating it yields CASSWGTGSDEQFF.

The rearrangement links TRBV4-3 to TRBJ1-2, with TRBD1 matching 8 bases. The CDR3 loop spans 16 amino acids. Germline CDR1 and CDR2: LGHNA and YSLEER. V shed 0 bases and J 6 bases; nucleotides not matched to a gene: 9. CDR3 region: CASSQDRDRTIHGYTF. CDR3 coding DNA: TGCGCCAGCAGCCAAGATCGGGACAGGACCATCCATGGCTACACCTTC.

The chain links TRBV28 to TRBJ2-7; D remains ambiguous. Looked up from germline, CDR1 is MDHEN and CDR2 is SYDVKM. This CDR3 is built from 14 residues. With 5 bases removed from V and 0 bases from J, the gap between germline ends came to 11 bases. Here the CDR3 DNA reads TGTGCCAGCAGTATTCTTAGGAGCTCCTACGAGCAGTACGTC. Its translation: CASSILRSSYEQYV.

This clone has just one count. For the CDR3, the DNA is TGTGCCAGCAGCCAAGATTATTCTGGGGCCAACGTCCTGACTTTC. As protein: CASSQDYSGANVLTF. J is TRBJ2-6 and V is TRBV4-2; D not resolved. The V end was cut by 0 bases, the J end by 1 base, with 4 bases between. CDR1 and CDR2 (germline): LGHNA, YNFKEQ. The CDR3 runs to 15 residues.

This clone was seen more than once but under ten times. The V gene is TRBV11-2, the J gene TRBJ2-5; D may be TRBD1 (6 bases). With 5 bases removed from V and 4 bases from J, the gap between germline ends came to 11 bases. The CDR3 contains 13 residues. Germline values: CDR1 SGHAT, CDR2 FQNNGV. The CDR3 DNA sequence: TGTGCCAGCAGCCGATTACAGGGAGAGACCCAGTACTTC. Its protein product is CASSRLQGETQYF.

The chain recombines TRBV7-2 with TRBJ2-3, with TRBD1 matching 8 bases. Germline values: CDR1 SGHTA, CDR2 FQGNSA. This CDR3 is built from 15 residues. V was pared by 1 base and J by 3 bases, with 3 bases of the junction left unmatched. The CDR3 coding sequence is TGTGCCAGCAGCTTAGTAAGGACAGGGACAGATACGCAGTATTTT. Encoded protein: CASSLVRTGTDTQYF.

This clone has more than one count but fewer than ten. This chain links TRBV7-6 with TRBJ2-7; unclear D gene. Germline V lookup: CDR1 SGHVS, CDR2 FNYEAQ. This CDR3 contains 13 residues. Deletions cut 0 bases from V and 0 bases from J, with 3 bases between. Here the CDR3 reads CASSLAVSYEQYF. The CDR3 region has the DNA TGTGCCAGCAGCTTAGCCGTCTCCTACGAGCAGTACTTC. Filled out from reference TRBV7-6 and TRBJ2-7, the complete variable domain reads GAGVSQSPRYKVTKRGQDVALRCDPISGHVSLYWYRQALGQGPEFLTYFNYEAQQDKSGLPNDRFSAERPEGSISTLTIQRTEQRDSAMYRCASSLAVSYEQYFGPGTRLTVT.

The rearrangement joins TRBV2 to TRBJ2-5; 7 nucleotides match TRBD1. Germline lookup yields CDR1 SNHLY and CDR2 FYNNEI. Trimming at V came to 6 bases and at J to 1 base, leaving 2 bases not matched to a gene. The CDR3 consists of 13 residues. Written as DNA, the CDR3 is TGTGCCAGCAGAGGACAGGCCCAAGAGACCCAGTACTTC. It encodes CASRGQAQETQYF. Variable domain in full (rest from reference TRBV2 and TRBJ2-5): EPEVTQTPSHQVTQMGQEVILRCVPISNHLYFYWYRQILGQKVEFLVSFYNNEISEKSEIFDDQFSVERPDGSNFTLKIRSTKLEDSAMYFCASRGQAQETQYFGPGTRLLVL.

This chain links TRBV11-3 with TRBJ2-5; 8 nucleotides line up with TRBD1. This CDR3 spans 16 amino acids. The V gene end was trimmed by 5 bases and the J gene end by 7 bases; junction bases not matched to a gene: 15. Per germline, CDR1 SGHNT and CDR2 YENEEA. DNA of the CDR3: TGTGCCAGCAGCCATACGGACAGGGTGGGCGCGGGGACCCAGTACTTC. Translation: CASSHTDRVGAGTQYF.

The chain uses TRBV13 and TRBJ2-5; tentatively, D is TRBD1 (6 bases). V was pared by 4 bases and J by 5 bases, with 14 bases between. Per the germline V gene, CDR1 is PRHDT and CDR2 is FYEKMQ (reference sequence). There are 14 residues in the CDR3. The chain's CDR3 is CASSSTGPGETQYF. The CDR3 bases are TGTGCCAGCAGCTCCACAGGGCCGGGGGAGACCCAGTACTTC.

The chain combines TRBV28 with TRBJ1-6; TRBD1 might be the D (6 bases). The V end was cut by 5 bases, the J end by 13 bases, with 12 bases between. The CDR3 spans 12 residues. Germline CDR1 reads MDHEN; CDR2 reads SYDVKM. The CDR3 is CASSPQRGPLHF. CDR3 nucleotide sequence: TGTGCCAGCAGTCCCCAAAGGGGGCCCCTCCACTTT.

This chain connects TRBV25-1 to TRBJ1-4; D gene ambiguous. Germline V gene data show CDR1 as MGHDK and CDR2 as SYGVNS. The CDR3 is 15 amino acids. V gave up 5 bases and J gave up 3 bases, with 13 bases separating them. Here the CDR3 reads CASSHYFGANEKLFF. The DNA of the CDR3 is TGTGCCAGCAGTCACTACTTCGGGGCTAATGAAAAACTGTTTTTT.

V gene TRBV6-1 combines with J gene TRBJ2-1; TRBD1 agrees at 10 bases. V lost 7 bases to trimming and J lost 5 bases; unmatched junction nucleotides: 5. Germline V gene data show CDR1 as MNHNS and CDR2 as SASEGT. The CDR3 has 14 residues. CDR3 amino acids: CASIRDRGNNEQFF. DNA for the CDR3: TGTGCCAGCATACGGGACAGGGGCAACAATGAGCAGTTCTTC.

The chain has TRBV5-1 and TRBJ2-3; weak D call: TRBD2 (7 bases). The CDR3 extends over 18 amino acids. Germline CDR1 is SGHRS and CDR2 is YFSETQ. V was shortened by 2 bases and J by 9 bases, with 28 bases between the two germline ends. The CDR3 bases are TGCGCCAGCAGCTTTGGGCTTTCCCAGCGGGGCCAGGGGAGGACGCAGTATTTT. This translates into CASSFGLSQRGQGRTQYF.

This chain uses TRBV5-1 with TRBJ2-3; 9 bases agree with TRBD2. Germline V gene lookup returns CDR1 SGHRS and CDR2 YFSETQ. The ends lost 6 bases at V and 0 bases at J; junction bases unmatched: 5. The CDR3 loop spans 15 amino acids. CDR3 nucleotide sequence: TGCGCCAGCACCAATAGCGGGGGAAGCACAGATACGCAGTATTTT. Protein product: CASTNSGGSTDTQYF. Combining the CDR3 with reference TRBV5-1 and TRBJ2-3 gives the whole variable domain KAGVTQTPRYLIKTRGQQVTLSCSPISGHRSVSWYQQTPGQGLQFLFEYFSETQRNKGNFPGRFSGRQFSNSRSEMNVSTLELGDSALYLCASTNSGGSTDTQYFGPGTRLTVL.

The chain recombines TRBV4-1 with TRBJ2-5; 8 bases map to TRBD2. The germline V gene has CDR1 MGHRA and CDR2 YSYEKL. CDR3 size: 15 residues. Trimming took 1 base from V and 5 from J; bases not matched to a gene: 6. CDR3 residues: CASSQARTSRETQYF. CDR3 nucleotides: TGCGCCAGCAGCCAAGCGCGGACTAGCCGGGAGACCCAGTACTTC.

There are a few counts of this clone. This rearrangement joins TRBV6-4 to TRBJ2-7, with 11 bases identical to TRBD2. This CDR3 comprises 15 residues. Germline loops: CDR1 MRHNA, CDR2 SNTAGT. V lost 4 bases and J lost 5; bases outside the gene matches: 7. CDR3 protein: CASSAVAGGLDEQYF. CDR3 nucleotides: TGTGCCAGCAGTGCTGTAGCGGGGGGGCTCGACGAGCAGTACTTC.

The chain carries TRBV4-1 and TRBJ1-6, with D unclear. This CDR3 is 16 amino acids long. Germline V gives CDR1 MGHRA, CDR2 YSYEKL. Trimming cost V 0 bases and J 2 bases, with 8 bases left between them. CDR3 DNA sequence: TGCGCCAGCAGCCAAGATGCCGGGACCTATAATTCACCCCTCCACTTT. It is translated as CASSQDAGTYNSPLHF.

This chain connects TRBV29-1 to TRBJ2-7; 8 nucleotides agree with TRBD2. Unmatched junction bases numbered 5, after V lost 4 bases and J lost 0 bases. Germline V CDR1 and CDR2: SQVTM, ANQGSEA. This CDR3 region has 14 residues. The CDR3 DNA sequence: TGCAGCGTTGGGGTAGCGGGAAGCTCCTACGAGCAGTACTTC. Protein product: CSVGVAGSSYEQYF.

This clone was seen only a few times. The rearrangement joins TRBV9 to TRBJ1-2; D uncertain. The V end lost 4 bases, the J end lost 8 bases, and 15 bases lay between the germline ends. This CDR3 spans 13 amino acids. In germline, CDR1 is SGDLS, CDR2 YYNGEE. CDR3 region: CASSPGTAGGYTF. The CDR3 nucleotides read TGTGCCAGCAGCCCCGGAACAGCCGGAGGCTACACCTTC.

The V call is TRBV18, the J call TRBJ2-2; 9 positions agree with TRBD1. Losses at the gene ends were 3 bases for V and 3 bases for J; bases not matched to a gene: 2. The CDR3 sequence is 15 residues long. Germline assignment: CDR1 KGHSH and CDR2 LQKENI. The CDR3 reads CASSPGQGDTGELFF. CDR3 coding DNA: TGTGCCAGCTCACCGGGACAGGGTGACACCGGGGAGCTGTTTTTT.

The chain employs TRBV12-2 and TRBJ1-6; the D segment call TRBD1 is taken from the table without a DNA check. TRBV12-2 represents a pseudogene. There are 17 residues in the CDR3. The chain's CDR3 is CASRFRDRVVYNSPLHF. The DNA of the CDR3 is TGTGCAAGTCGCTTTCGGGACAGGGTGGTGTATAATTCACCCCTCCACTTT.

The chain combines TRBV28 with TRBJ1-5; 9 bases agree with TRBD1. CDR1 and CDR2 (germline): MDHEN, SYDVKM. CDR3 size: 16 residues. Trimming removed 10 bases from V and 7 bases from J; junction bases left unmatched: 17. CDR3 bases: TGTGCCACCGCCTCAGGGGCGAAGGGACAGGGACAGCCCCAGCATTTT. This encodes CATASGAKGQGQPQHF.